The entry below gives a single T cell receptor (beta chain) sequence along with its context. Its antigen is not identified. The data are from a study of cytomegalovirus exposure and HLA in healthy donors. Overall study findings and caveats: Prior analysis indicated that the majority of TCR beta V segments exhibited productivity approximately 87% or approximately 30% of the time.

Amplification used 60 Vbeta primers and 13 Jbeta primers. Only in-frame clones appear in the TCRdb table, and some are missing; sequencing was by immunoSEQ multiplex PCR. The data contain tens of thousands of clones, around three quarters of them seen just once; the ten biggest clones take up less than 7.5%. The germline V gene has CDR1 MNHNS and CDR2 SASEGT. V gave up 8 bases and J gave up 6 bases, with 21 bases separating them. The CDR3 sequence is 15 residues long. The TCR originated in a man over 45 in good health and CMV-seronegative. The gene calls are TRBV6-1 and TRBJ2-3; a possible D gene is TRBD2 (6 bases). The sample was PBMCs. DNA for the CDR3: TGTGCCAGCTCCCCAGGCGGGGTGCGGTCCGATACGCAGTATTTT. Translating it yields CASSPGGVRSDTQYF.